This passage covers 25 T cell receptor beta chains from one sample sequenced in a study of cytomegalovirus exposure and HLA in healthy donors. PCR was performed using 60 Vbeta and 13 Jbeta primers. Profiling relied on immunoSEQ multiplex PCR, and the TCRdb table lists in-frame clones only, not all of them. The sample has approximately 140,000 clones, approximately 71% seen once. The sample consisted of PBMCs. These receptor sequences come from a man between 40 and 49 years old in good health and CMV-seronegative.

The genes are TRBV5-1 and TRBJ2-7, with D possibly matching TRBD2 (5 bases). The CDR3 is 13 residues long. Trimming stripped 6 bases from V and 0 bases from J, with 10 bases between. Looked up from germline, CDR1 is SGHRS and CDR2 is YFSETQ. The CDR3 is CASTGGNSYEQYF. The CDR3 DNA follows: TGCGCCAGCACTGGAGGAAACTCCTACGAGCAGTACTTC.

The table lists this clone with a few counts. The chain couples TRBV6-5 to TRBJ1-1, with no clear D. There are 15 residues in the CDR3. Germline assignment: CDR1 MNHEY and CDR2 SVGAGI. V was trimmed by 2 bases and J by 0 bases, leaving 10 bases between them. For the CDR3, the DNA is TGTGCCAGCAGTTACGGGGAGTTAATGAACACTGAAGCTTTCTTT. It encodes CASSYGELMNTEAFF.

The chain couples TRBV30 to TRBJ1-5; D gene ambiguous. The CDR3 consists of 14 residues. The V end was cut by 3 bases, the J end by 1 base, with 10 bases between. Germline CDR1 is GTSNPN and CDR2 is SVGIG (reference sequence). CDR3 in amino acids: CAWSRINSNQPQHF. In DNA, the CDR3 is TGTGCCTGGAGCAGGATCAACAGCAATCAGCCCCAGCATTTT.

The J gene is TRBJ1-1, the V gene TRBV18, with no clear D. CDR3 length: 16 amino acids. Looked up from germline, CDR1 is KGHSH and CDR2 is LQKENI. Trimming took 2 bases from V and 5 from J, leaving 18 bases between them. CDR3 in amino acids: CASSPKIPGRETEAFF. In DNA form, the CDR3 reads TGTGCCAGCTCACCAAAGATTCCGGGAAGGGAGACTGAAGCTTTCTTT.

This clone was seen many times. The genes are TRBV6-6 and TRBJ1-4; 9 bases fit TRBD1. In germline, CDR1 is MNHNY, CDR2 SVGAGI (reference sequence). J gave up 8 bases and V 4 bases, and 8 bases lay outside the gene matches. The CDR3 contains 15 residues. The CDR3 here is CASSSRDRVGEKLFF. The DNA for the CDR3 is TGTGCCAGCAGTTCACGGGACAGGGTTGGGGAAAAACTGTTTTTT.

This clone was found a few times. V gene TRBV5-1 combines with J gene TRBJ1-6; TRBD1 aligns across 8 bases. V lost 3 bases to trimming and J lost 7 bases; unmatched junction nucleotides: 6. From germline, CDR1 is SGHRS and CDR2 YFSETQ. The CDR3 has 15 amino acids. The CDR3 loop reads CASSSGTGPNSPLHF. DNA for the CDR3: TGCGCCAGCAGCTCGGGGACAGGCCCCAATTCACCCCTCCACTTT.

This sequence joins TRBV6-1 and TRBJ2-2; 8 nucleotides line up with TRBD2. Germline loops: CDR1 MNHNS, CDR2 SASEGT. The CDR3 runs to 18 residues. J lost 0 bases, V lost 4 bases, and 10 bases had no gene match. CDR3 sequence reads: CASSVSLRAGANTGELFF. The DNA of the CDR3 is TGTGCCAGCAGTGTTAGTTTAAGAGCGGGGGCGAACACCGGGGAGCTGTTTTTT.

This clone was recorded only once. The rearrangement joins TRBV11-2 to TRBJ2-2, with a possible D match to TRBD1 (5 bases). V shed 3 bases and J shed 7 bases, with 9 bases lying between them. The CDR3 runs to 13 residues. Germline CDR1 SGHAT, CDR2 FQNNGV. In nucleotides, the CDR3 is TGTGCCAGCAGCTTTTGGGGCGGCGGGGAGCTGTTTTTT. This gives the protein CASSFWGGGELFF.

J is TRBJ1-2 and V is TRBV6-5; D might be TRBD1 (6 bases). Trimming removed 5 bases at V and 3 bases at J, with 10 bases between. The germline V gene has CDR1 MNHEY and CDR2 SVGAGI. CDR3 length: 13 residues. DNA for the CDR3: TGTGCCAGCAGTAGATCAGGGGACTATGGCTACACCTTC. Protein sequence: CASSRSGDYGYTF.

The chain couples TRBV28 to TRBJ2-3, with a weak D call TRBD2 (5 bases). Germline CDR1 MDHEN, CDR2 SYDVKM. CDR3 length: 14 amino acids. Trimming shortened V by 5 bases and J by 5 bases, and 14 bases separated the two germline ends. CDR3 nucleotide sequence: TGTGCCAGCAGTCAGTCCCGGGGAATAGATACGCAGTATTTT. Translating gives CASSQSRGIDTQYF.

The chain links TRBV19 to TRBJ2-7; D may be TRBD1 (6 bases). Germline loops: CDR1 LNHDA, CDR2 SQIVND (reference sequence). This CDR3 is 13 amino acids long. Trimming left V 3 bases short and J 4 bases short, with 10 bases between. The CDR3 protein is CASSIIQGYEQYF. The CDR3 coding sequence is TGTGCCAGTAGTATCATTCAGGGGTACGAGCAGTACTTC.

This rearrangement joins TRBV18 to TRBJ2-5; unclear D gene. The CDR3 length is 13 residues. The V gene lost 0 bases and the J gene lost 4 bases, with 6 bases spanning the gap. Germline CDR1 KGHSH, CDR2 LQKENI. This CDR3 is CASSPPVAETQYF. Written as DNA, the CDR3 is TGTGCCAGCTCACCACCGGTAGCAGAGACCCAGTACTTC.

The V and J genes are TRBV30 and TRBJ2-7; 9 nucleotides line up with TRBD1. The CDR3 covers 14 residues. Germline trimming cut 3 bases from V and 3 bases from J; bases unmatched to any gene: 6. Germline V gene sequence: CDR1 GTSNPN, CDR2 SVGIG (reference sequence). In DNA, the CDR3 is TGTGCCTGGAGCGGGACAGGGCTATTCTACGAGCAGTACTTC. This sequence encodes CAWSGTGLFYEQYF.

Only one count was recorded for this clone. The rearrangement uses TRBV12-5 and TRBJ1-2; TRBD1 matches at 9 bases. In germline, CDR1 is LGHNT, CDR2 FRNRAP. CDR3 size: 16 residues. J lost 4 bases, V lost 0 bases, and 6 bases had no gene match. DNA for the CDR3: TGTGCTAGTGGTTTGGTACGGGGGACAGGGCCCTATGGCTACACCTTC. This codes for CASGLVRGTGPYGYTF. Together with reference TRBV12-5 and TRBJ1-2, the CDR3 gives the full variable domain: DARVTQTPRHKVTEMGQEVTMRCQPILGHNTVFWYRQTMMQGLELLAYFRNRAPLDDSGMPKDRFSAEMPDATLATLKIQPSEPRDSAVYFCASGLVRGTGPYGYTFGSGTRLTVV.

The V and J genes are TRBV5-1 and TRBJ2-1, with D possibly matching TRBD1 (7 bases). The CDR3 has 19 amino acids. The V gene's germline CDR1 is SGHRS and CDR2 YFSETQ. V lost 1 base and J 4 bases, leaving 24 bases between the germline ends. The CDR3, as DNA: TGCGCCAGCAGCTTGTATGGTCCAGGGGGGAGGACGATGTACAATGAGCAGTTCTTC. This encodes CASSLYGPGGRTMYNEQFF.

The sample holds a few counts of this clone. The chain uses TRBV28 and TRBJ2-1, with TRBD1 as a possible D gene (6 bases). Between the trimmed V and J ends, which lost 3 bases and 6 bases, there was a span of 24 bases. Germline V gives CDR1 MDHEN, CDR2 SYDVKM. The CDR3 spans 18 residues. The CDR3 nucleotides read TGTGCCAGCAGTTTTTTAGGGGTGCAGCAGGGGCTGTTCAATGAGCAGTTCTTC. The encoded protein is CASSFLGVQQGLFNEQFF. The full variable domain, rest sourced from reference TRBV28 and TRBJ2-1, is DVKVTQSSRYLVKRTGEKVFLECVQDMDHENMFWYRQDPGLGLRLIYFSYDVKMKEKGDIPEGYSVSREKKERFSLILESASTNQTSMYLCASSFLGVQQGLFNEQFFGPGTRLTVL.

The table lists this clone with a count of one. A read error may produce the germline difference seen at one junction end. The CDR3 coding sequence is TGTTCCAGCAGCTCGACAGGAATTAACTCCTACGAGCAGTACTTC. This encodes CSSSSTGINSYEQYF. The genes are TRBV7-9 and TRBJ2-7; perhaps TRBD1 as D (6 bases). From germline, CDR1 is SEHNR and CDR2 FQNEAQ (reference sequence). This CDR3 is built from 15 residues.

The chain is built from TRBV6-5 and TRBJ1-5, with TRBD1 identical over 8 bases. Per germline, CDR1 MNHEY and CDR2 SVGAGI. J gave up 7 bases and V 5 bases, and 4 bases lay outside the gene matches. This CDR3 comprises 13 residues. This CDR3 reads CASSRQGRQPQHF. CDR3 bases: TGTGCCAGCAGTAGACAGGGGAGACAGCCCCAGCATTTT.

The rearrangement links TRBV7-2 to TRBJ1-2; D possibly corresponds to TRBD1 (6 bases). The V end lost 2 bases, the J end lost 8 bases, and 21 bases lay between the germline ends. CDR3 length equals 16 residues. Germline V gene sequence: CDR1 SGHTA, CDR2 FQGNSA. The CDR3 nucleotides read TGTGCCAGCAGCTTAAACCTGGAGAACAGGGTCAGCGGCTACACCTTC. Translating it yields CASSLNLENRVSGYTF.

V usage is TRBV7-2 and J usage is TRBJ1-1; TRBD1 matches 11 bases. The CDR3 totals 16 residues. V dropped 3 bases and J dropped 5; count of bases not matched to a gene: 8. From germline, CDR1 is SGHTA and CDR2 FQGNSA. The CDR3 is CASSFSGQGAQTEAFF. DNA for the CDR3: TGTGCCAGCAGCTTTAGCGGACAGGGGGCGCAGACTGAAGCTTTCTTT.

J is TRBJ1-2 and V is TRBV28, with D maybe TRBD1 (5 bases). This CDR3 region has 13 residues. Germline-derived CDR1 and CDR2 are MDHEN and SYDVKM. Trimming cost V 6 bases and J 4 bases, with 12 bases left between them. CDR3 in amino acids: CASSRQMIYGYTF. The CDR3 DNA reads TGTGCCAGCAGCCGACAGATGATCTATGGCTACACCTTC.

The chain employs TRBV12-5 and TRBJ2-7; 12 bases match TRBD1. V lost 0 bases and J lost 0; bases outside the gene matches: 12. CDR1 and CDR2 (germline): LGHNT, FRNRAP. The CDR3 loop spans 20 amino acids. The CDR3 coding sequence is TGTGCTAGTGGTTTGGTGACCGGGACAGGGGGCGCGGGAGGCTCCTACGAGCAGTACTTC. Translated, it gives CASGLVTGTGGAGGSYEQYF.

The V gene is TRBV7-9, the J gene TRBJ2-7, with unresolved D. Trimming left V 5 bases short and J 3 bases short, with 11 bases between. CDR3 length equals 13 residues. Germline CDR1 reads SEHNR; CDR2 reads FQNEAQ (reference sequence). CDR3 sequence reads: CASSPQVFYEQYF. CDR3 nucleotides: TGTGCCAGCAGCCCCCAGGTCTTCTACGAGCAGTACTTC.

The chain joins TRBV28 to TRBJ2-2, with TRBD1 matching over 9 bases. The V gene's germline CDR1 is MDHEN and CDR2 SYDVKM. J gave up 5 bases and V 5 bases, and 6 bases lay outside the gene matches. This CDR3 is 15 amino acids long. This CDR3 reads CASSPTGGRTGELFF. CDR3 DNA: TGTGCCAGCAGTCCGACAGGGGGGAGGACCGGGGAGCTGTTTTTT.

V is TRBV19 and J is TRBJ1-2; D is possibly TRBD1 (5 bases). The CDR3 length is 14 residues. V shed 3 bases and J shed 4 bases, with 12 bases lying between them. Germline V gene data show CDR1 as LNHDA and CDR2 as SQIVND (reference sequence). The CDR3 loop is CASSIPGLSYGYTF. CDR3 sequence (DNA): TGTGCCAGTAGTATTCCGGGACTCAGCTATGGCTACACCTTC.